The T cell receptor (beta chain) under discussion was sequenced for a study of identical twins (dated by TCRdb to between 2015 and 2016). Regarding the study in general: To test whether fetal clonotypes persist, this study deep-sequenced TCR alpha and beta repertoires from monozygotic twins, from unrelated adults of various ages, and from cord blood. To rule out contamination, the twin experiments were replicated at different times with different library preparation protocols.

Every donor was a healthy Caucasian. Three pairs of female monozygotic twins, all aged roughly 18 to 29 years, made up the twin cohort. The RNA used for TCR libraries was isolated from peripheral blood mononuclear cells. This clonotype was counted between two and nine times. Its antigen is currently not known. Base-call qualities are not available, and no considerably larger clone is one nucleotide away. Library preparation employed 5' RACE. The sequencer listed for this sample is Illumina HiSeq 2000. A universal primer binding site was added through template switching, and the final cDNA carried a unique molecular identifier so that TCR cDNA molecules could be counted accurately. First-strand cDNA for TCR alpha and beta chains was synthesized from specific primers in the conserved constant-segment region. To control for contamination, every cDNA library carried two barcodes: a SMART-Mk sample barcode plus Illumina barcodes. TruSeq adapter sequences, together with Illumina sample barcodes, were added in two successive PCR steps. The Illumina HiSeq platform was used with custom primers to sequence TCR alpha and beta cDNA libraries. On the study's bioinformatics: MiGEC processed the raw reads to extract unique molecular identifiers, while MiXCR was used to determine the CDR3 positions. For each individual, recombination models were inferred using an EM algorithm with the repgenHMM and IGoR tools. The analysis of shared clonotypes was done with the tcR package in R, with sharing normalized by the product of cloneset sizes. To study raw recombination without the effects of thymic and clonal selection, out-of-frame nonproductive sequences were analyzed. TCRdb passed the public sequencing reads through fastp at Q25 and MiXCR, retaining productive beta sequences. Entries are consolidated by CDR3 protein sequence, retaining the most common genes and DNA. The V and J calls here are based on TCRdb, not the publication. In this sample the table shows hundreds of thousands of distinct CDR3 sequences, about 9.4% of which occur a single time. Around 0.98% of the sample is in the top ten clones.

On the study overall, not on this receptor specifically: Compared with coincidental sharing between unrelated individuals, out-of-frame TCR alpha sequences shared between twins showed an excess of sequences with low generation probability. Fewer insertions were carried by abundant cord blood beta clonotypes; a weaker similar trend was observed in young adult naive repertoires, while no such trend was observed in memory repertoires. Zero-insertion analyses could be partly confounded by invariant T cells such as MAIT and iNKT, though diverse VJ usage argued against such confounding for most clonotypes. In monozygotic twins, out-of-frame TCR alpha sharing was systematically underestimated by recombination models, although the models agreed with sharing between unrelated individuals. The excess sharing between twins in beta out-of-frame sequences was weaker because fewer shared sequences reduced the signal-to-noise ratio. Because the same donors could not be followed over many years, the conclusions relied on cross-sectional statistical analysis.

The CDR3 runs 13 amino acids, cysteine and phenylalanine included. Just the 39-base CDR3 DNA is kept, in frame starting at base 1. Via the germline V gene (reference sequence), CDR1 is SEHNR and CDR2 FQNEAQ. V and J are truncated by 7 bases and 0 bases respectively, leaving an intervening sequence of 10 bases. This sample also appeared in a second study, on yellow fever vaccine responses in identical twins. The other study reports the following: According to the authors, the vaccine-induced T cell response in identical twins seemed to be partly convergent and partly specific to each individual. In the study, vaccine-responding T cell clones were precisely tracked in identical twins.

The specimen was PBMCs. The TCR was taken from a woman aged 18 to 35 in good health. The V and J genes are TRBV7-9 and TRBJ2-7; there is no confident call for the D gene. The encoded CDR3 is CASTAGRSYEQYF. The sequenced DNA: TGTGCCAGCACAGCCGGTCGCTCCTACGAGCAGTACTTC.